The rows below give T cell receptor beta chains drawn from one sample of a study of response to subunit inactivated influenza vaccine. Each CDR3 protein gets one entry after TCRdb re-called the RT-PCR reads with MiXCR. The sample has about 540,000 distinct CDR3 sequences, under 30% seen once. The data were also submitted as part of a second study, on T cells expressing NK-cell markers.

The sample in question was CD4+ T cells sorted from PBMCs, obtained approximately 12 days after vaccination. These receptors were collected from a man between 50 and 59 years old who received an inactivated influenza vaccine. Each CDR3 is given with its conserved first and last residue. A D gene is named only where the DNA matches it firmly. Clone size appears in some rows only: once, few, many, or a class for an expanded clone.

CDR3nt: TGTGCCACCGGGCTACACAGTGAGCAGTTCTTC
CDR3aa: CATGLHSEQFF
v_gene: TRBV24-1
abundance: -
j_gene: TRBJ2-1
d_gene: -

CDR3nt: TGTGCCAGCAGTGAACAGGGTGTCTACGAGCAGTACTTC
CDR3aa: CASSEQGVYEQYF
v_gene: TRBV2
abundance: few
j_gene: TRBJ2-7
d_gene: -

CDR3nt: TGTGCCAGCAGCCAAGATCTGAGTAGCAACTACGAGCAGTACTTC
CDR3aa: CASSQDLSSNYEQYF
v_gene: TRBV4-2
abundance: -
j_gene: TRBJ2-7
d_gene: -

CDR3nt: TGTGCCAGCAGTGAACATTCGGCGGTTAGCACAGATACGCAGTATTTT
CDR3aa: CASSEHSAVSTDTQYF
v_gene: TRBV6-1
abundance: many
j_gene: TRBJ2-3
d_gene: -

CDR3nt: TGTGCCAGCAGTCGGCGCGCAGGGGGCTTGAACACTGAAGCTTTCTTT
CDR3aa: CASSRRAGGLNTEAFF
v_gene: TRBV7-8
abundance: -
j_gene: TRBJ1-1
d_gene: TRBD1

CDR3nt: TGTGCCACCAGCTCCCGGACTAGCGGGGGAGAGACCCAGTACTTC
CDR3aa: CATSSRTSGGETQYF
v_gene: TRBV15
abundance: few
j_gene: TRBJ2-5
d_gene: TRBD2

CDR3nt: TGTGCCAGCAGTGACTCCCAACAGGGCGGTAAAATGCCCCAGCATTTT
CDR3aa: CASSDSQQGGKMPQHF
v_gene: TRBV6-5
abundance: few
j_gene: TRBJ1-5
d_gene: -

CDR3nt: TGTGCCAGCAGCTTGACGACTAGCGGATTCAATGAGCAGTTCTTC
CDR3aa: CASSLTTSGFNEQFF
v_gene: TRBV7-2
abundance: -
j_gene: TRBJ2-1
d_gene: TRBD2

CDR3nt: TGTGCCAGCAGCTTCCTGGGGGCGGGCAGCGGGGAGCTGTTTTTT
CDR3aa: CASSFLGAGSGELFF
v_gene: TRBV11-2
abundance: few
j_gene: TRBJ2-2
d_gene: -

CDR3nt: TGTGCCACCAGCAGAGATGGGCCGTGGTCCTATAATTCACCCCTCCACTTT
CDR3aa: CATSRDGPWSYNSPLHF
v_gene: TRBV15
abundance: few
j_gene: TRBJ1-6
d_gene: -

CDR3nt: TGTGCCAGCAGTGAATTAGTCGGGGGGTACAATGAGCAGTTCTTC
CDR3aa: CASSELVGGYNEQFF
v_gene: TRBV25-1
abundance: -
j_gene: TRBJ2-1
d_gene: TRBD2

CDR3nt: TGCAGCACCGGGGACAGGCAATCTCGGGAGCAGTACTTC
CDR3aa: CSTGDRQSREQYF
v_gene: TRBV29-1
abundance: few
j_gene: TRBJ2-7
d_gene: TRBD1

CDR3nt: TGTGCCAGCAGTTCCCCCCGGCGGGCGATATACGAGCAGTACTTC
CDR3aa: CASSSPRRAIYEQYF
v_gene: TRBV12-3/TRBV12-4
abundance: -
j_gene: TRBJ2-7
d_gene: -

CDR3nt: TGCAGTGCTAGAGATTCCCTAGTTGTTAGCTATGAGCAGTTCTTC
CDR3aa: CSARDSLVVSYEQFF
v_gene: TRBV20-1
abundance: -
j_gene: TRBJ2-1
d_gene: -

CDR3nt: TGCGCCAGCAGCCAAGATAATGGGGCGCGGTATGGCTACACCTTC
CDR3aa: CASSQDNGARYGYTF
v_gene: TRBV4-1
abundance: once
j_gene: TRBJ1-2
d_gene: -

CDR3nt: TGTGCCAGCAGTCCTCACTACGGGACCCCGGGTTACGAGCAGTACTTC
CDR3aa: CASSPHYGTPGYEQYF
v_gene: TRBV28
abundance: -
j_gene: TRBJ2-7
d_gene: -

CDR3nt: TGTGCCACCAGCAGTGGCCAGGGGAGAGATACGCAGTATTTT
CDR3aa: CATSSGQGRDTQYF
v_gene: TRBV15
abundance: -
j_gene: TRBJ2-3
d_gene: -

CDR3nt: TGTGCCAGCAGCAGACTTCGGGACAGGCGGTACTATGGCTACACCTTC
CDR3aa: CASSRLRDRRYYGYTF
v_gene: TRBV11-2
abundance: -
j_gene: TRBJ1-2
d_gene: TRBD1

CDR3nt: TGTGCCCTAGGGATTGGGGGCCGGGTGAACACTGAAGCTTTCTTT
CDR3aa: CALGIGGRVNTEAFF
v_gene: TRBV10-3
abundance: few
j_gene: TRBJ1-1
d_gene: -

CDR3nt: TGTGCCAGCGCAAGTGCCCAGTCAGGCCTCCCCTACGAGCAGTACTTC
CDR3aa: CASASAQSGLPYEQYF
v_gene: TRBV6-2/TRBV6-3
abundance: -
j_gene: TRBJ2-7
d_gene: -

CDR3nt: TGTGCCAGCATGGGCAGCTATAATTCACCCCTCCACTTT
CDR3aa: CASMGSYNSPLHF
v_gene: TRBV6-2/TRBV6-3
abundance: few
j_gene: TRBJ1-6
d_gene: -

CDR3nt: TGTGCCACCAGTGATTTCTCGGGAGTTATCGGGGAGCTGTTTTTT
CDR3aa: CATSDFSGVIGELFF
v_gene: TRBV24-1
abundance: -
j_gene: TRBJ2-2
d_gene: -

CDR3nt: TGTGCCAGCAGTTTAGCCGGGAGGTCCACTTACGAAGCTTTCTTT
CDR3aa: CASSLAGRSTYEAFF
v_gene: TRBV28
abundance: -
j_gene: TRBJ1-1
d_gene: -

CDR3nt: TGCAGTGCAAGGACAGGGGGCGGAATCGAGCAGTACTTC
CDR3aa: CSARTGGGIEQYF
v_gene: TRBV20-1
abundance: few
j_gene: TRBJ2-7
d_gene: TRBD1

CDR3nt: TGCAGTGCTAGAGCTCCTCGGGAGCGGGGCTCCTACGAGCAGTACTTC
CDR3aa: CSARAPRERGSYEQYF
v_gene: TRBV20-1
abundance: few
j_gene: TRBJ2-7
d_gene: TRBD2

CDR3nt: TGCGCCAGCAGCATACATGGGGACACCTCCTACGAGCAGTACTTC
CDR3aa: CASSIHGDTSYEQYF
v_gene: TRBV5-1
abundance: few
j_gene: TRBJ2-7
d_gene: -

CDR3nt: TGTGCCAGCTGCCGGAACAGGGGACCCTATGGCTACACCTTC
CDR3aa: CASCRNRGPYGYTF
v_gene: TRBV2
abundance: -
j_gene: TRBJ1-2
d_gene: TRBD1

CDR3nt: TGTGCCAGCAGTTACTCGAAGGCAGAGGCCAGGGCAGATACGCAGTATTTT
CDR3aa: CASSYSKAEARADTQYF
v_gene: TRBV6-5
abundance: few
j_gene: TRBJ2-3
d_gene: -

CDR3nt: TGTGCCAGCAGCCCACCGTTTTTGGGGAGCAGCACAGATACGCAGTATTTT
CDR3aa: CASSPPFLGSSTDTQYF
v_gene: TRBV9
abundance: few
j_gene: TRBJ2-3
d_gene: -

CDR3nt: TGCGCCAGCAGCCAGGGACGTTCGCCCACAGATACGCAGTATTTT
CDR3aa: CASSQGRSPTDTQYF
v_gene: TRBV4-1
abundance: few
j_gene: TRBJ2-3
d_gene: -

CDR3nt: TGTGCCATCAGAGACACCGAAACTCGGGACCGCTACTCTGGAAACACCATATATTTT
CDR3aa: CAIRDTETRDRYSGNTIYF
v_gene: TRBV10-3
abundance: -
j_gene: TRBJ1-3
d_gene: -

CDR3nt: TGCAGTGCTAGAGACGGACAGGGGCGGCGGGAGACCCAGTACTTC
CDR3aa: CSARDGQGRRETQYF
v_gene: TRBV20-1
abundance: few
j_gene: TRBJ2-5
d_gene: TRBD1

CDR3nt: TGTGCCAGCAGTTACAGGACACCGAACACTGAAGCTTTCTTT
CDR3aa: CASSYRTPNTEAFF
v_gene: TRBV6-2/TRBV6-3
abundance: -
j_gene: TRBJ1-1
d_gene: -

CDR3nt: TGCAGTGCTAGAGATGGCCTACGCTCCTACAATGAGCAGTTCTTC
CDR3aa: CSARDGLRSYNEQFF
v_gene: TRBV20-1
abundance: -
j_gene: TRBJ2-1
d_gene: -

CDR3nt: TGTGCCAGCAGTTTATTTCGGAACACCGGGGAGCTGTTTTTT
CDR3aa: CASSLFRNTGELFF
v_gene: TRBV28
abundance: -
j_gene: TRBJ2-2
d_gene: -

CDR3nt: TGTGCCAGCCGCTCTGGGGACAGGGACTACGAGCAGTACTTC
CDR3aa: CASRSGDRDYEQYF
v_gene: TRBV10-3
abundance: -
j_gene: TRBJ2-7
d_gene: TRBD1

CDR3nt: TGTGCCAGCAGTGCAGTTTCGAACTATGGCTACACCTTC
CDR3aa: CASSAVSNYGYTF
v_gene: TRBV6-1
abundance: few
j_gene: TRBJ1-2
d_gene: -

CDR3nt: TGCAGCGTTGAAGGCTCAGGGGTCGAGCAGTACTTC
CDR3aa: CSVEGSGVEQYF
v_gene: TRBV29-1
abundance: -
j_gene: TRBJ2-7
d_gene: -

CDR3nt: TGTGCCAGCAGTGAAGCTCCCATTGGGGGAGAAGAGACCCAGTACTTC
CDR3aa: CASSEAPIGGEETQYF
v_gene: TRBV6-1
abundance: -
j_gene: TRBJ2-5
d_gene: -

CDR3nt: TGTGCCAGCAGCCTACGAGGGGCGGGGACCTACAATGAGCAGTTCTTC
CDR3aa: CASSLRGAGTYNEQFF
v_gene: TRBV11-2
abundance: -
j_gene: TRBJ2-1
d_gene: -

CDR3nt: TGTGCCAGTAGTAAGGGACTAGCGGGGGACTACAATGAGCAGTTCTTC
CDR3aa: CASSKGLAGDYNEQFF
v_gene: TRBV19
abundance: -
j_gene: TRBJ2-1
d_gene: TRBD2

CDR3nt: TGTGCCAGCAGCCCCGTCCCACACCAGCCCCAGCATTTT
CDR3aa: CASSPVPHQPQHF
v_gene: TRBV6-1
abundance: -
j_gene: TRBJ1-5
d_gene: -

CDR3nt: TGTGCCAGCAGCCGACAGTACCAAGAGACCCAGTACTTC
CDR3aa: CASSRQYQETQYF
v_gene: TRBV4-2
abundance: -
j_gene: TRBJ2-5
d_gene: -

CDR3nt: TGTGCCAGCAGCACTACTAGCGGGGGGCTCACAGATACGCAGTATTTT
CDR3aa: CASSTTSGGLTDTQYF
v_gene: TRBV7-2
abundance: few
j_gene: TRBJ2-3
d_gene: TRBD2

CDR3nt: TGTGCCAGCAGCCTTAACAGATTCTCCTACGAGCAGTACTTC
CDR3aa: CASSLNRFSYEQYF
v_gene: TRBV3-1
abundance: -
j_gene: TRBJ2-7
d_gene: -

CDR3nt: TGTGCCAGCAGTTATACGGACTATGGCTACACCTTC
CDR3aa: CASSYTDYGYTF
v_gene: TRBV6-2/TRBV6-3
abundance: -
j_gene: TRBJ1-2
d_gene: -

CDR3nt: TGTGCCAGCAGCTTCGTGTCAAGGAATGAAAAACTGTTTTTT
CDR3aa: CASSFVSRNEKLFF
v_gene: TRBV7-9
abundance: few
j_gene: TRBJ1-4
d_gene: -

CDR3nt: TGTGCCAGCAACCCGTCGGGGACCCTAGGCCGCCCGGGGACCCAGTACTTC
CDR3aa: CASNPSGTLGRPGTQYF
v_gene: TRBV7-9
abundance: -
j_gene: TRBJ2-5
d_gene: -

CDR3nt: TGCAGTGCTAGAGTCCTAGCGGGTAGCACAGATACGCAGTATTTT
CDR3aa: CSARVLAGSTDTQYF
v_gene: TRBV20-1
abundance: few
j_gene: TRBJ2-3
d_gene: TRBD2

CDR3nt: TGTGCCAGCAGTCCGGGCCTCAATGAGCAGTTCTTC
CDR3aa: CASSPGLNEQFF
v_gene: TRBV12-3/TRBV12-4
abundance: -
j_gene: TRBJ2-1
d_gene: -

CDR3nt: TGTGCCAGCAGCTTATTCAGCGGGGGCACGGGGGATACGCAGTATTTT
CDR3aa: CASSLFSGGTGDTQYF
v_gene: TRBV7-2
abundance: -
j_gene: TRBJ2-3
d_gene: TRBD2

CDR3nt: TGCAGTGCTCCGACTAGCGGGGGGGCCTGGGAGCAGTTCTTC
CDR3aa: CSAPTSGGAWEQFF
v_gene: TRBV20-1
abundance: few
j_gene: TRBJ2-1
d_gene: TRBD2

CDR3nt: TGTGCCAGCAGCTTTACCCTAGCGGGAATATACAATGAGCAGTTCTTC
CDR3aa: CASSFTLAGIYNEQFF
v_gene: TRBV7-9
abundance: -
j_gene: TRBJ2-1
d_gene: TRBD2

CDR3nt: TGTGCCAGCAGTGAAGTTCCAGGGGGTGCAGCTTTCTTT
CDR3aa: CASSEVPGGAAFF
v_gene: TRBV6-1
abundance: -
j_gene: TRBJ1-1
d_gene: TRBD1